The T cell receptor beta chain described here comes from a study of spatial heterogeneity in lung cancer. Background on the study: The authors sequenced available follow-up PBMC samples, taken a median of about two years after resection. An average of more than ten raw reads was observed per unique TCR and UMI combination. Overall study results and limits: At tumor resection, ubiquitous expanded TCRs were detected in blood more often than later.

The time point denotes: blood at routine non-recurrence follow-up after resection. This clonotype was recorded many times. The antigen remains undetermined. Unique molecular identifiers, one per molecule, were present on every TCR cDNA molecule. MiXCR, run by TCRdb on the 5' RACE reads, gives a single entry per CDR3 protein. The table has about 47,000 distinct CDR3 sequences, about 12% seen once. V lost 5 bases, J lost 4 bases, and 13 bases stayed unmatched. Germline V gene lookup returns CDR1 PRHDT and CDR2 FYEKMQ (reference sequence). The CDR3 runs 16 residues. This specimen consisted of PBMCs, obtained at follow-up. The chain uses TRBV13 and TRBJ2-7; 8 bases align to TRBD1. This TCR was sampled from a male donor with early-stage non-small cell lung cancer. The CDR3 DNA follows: TGTGCCAGCAGCCTCCGAACGGGGACAGGAACTTACGAGCAGTACTTC. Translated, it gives CASSLRTGTGTYEQYF.